The following is a TCR beta chain sequence with its context. Its target is unknown. Prior autoimmune disease or systemic immunosuppression barred patients. This table comes from immunoSEQ multiplex PCR, and its TCRdb copy is limited to in-frame clones, with some not included. This table has over 60,000 clones, 80% to 90% appearing once. The data derive from a study of OX40 agonist ivuxolimab in advanced cancers. The CDR3 loop spans 16 amino acids. CDR1 and CDR2 from the germline V gene are MDHEN and SYDVKM. Trimming cost V 5 bases and J 3 bases; bases outside gene matches: 7. Study-level points and caveats: More expanded clones were seen, on average, in CD8+ T cells than in CD4+. Within 6 weeks, CD4+ and CD8+ blood T cells expanded clonally at 0.1 to 3.0 mg/kg. The authors did not determine the antigen specificity of the expanded peripheral T cells.

The sequencing used CD4+ or CD8+ T cells sorted from blood, collected in a trial of the OX40 agonist ivuxolimab. The V call is TRBV28, the J call TRBJ1-1; 12 nucleotides agree with TRBD1. This receptor was obtained from an adult with an advanced solid tumor such as melanoma, head and neck, liver or kidney cancer. CDR3 DNA: TGTGCCAGCAGTGCTCCGGGACAGGGGGCAGACACTGAAGCTTTCTTT. Protein product: CASSAPGQGADTEAFF.